Presented here are 5 T cell receptor beta chains from one specimen sequenced in a study of T cells in Graves' hyperthyroidism and ophthalmopathy. RNA transcripts yielded amplified TCR beta CDR3 regions. TCR CDR3 regions were first amplified by RT-PCR with HTBI primers. TCRdb analysed the multiplex PCR reads with MiXCR anew, one entry per CDR3 protein. Of about 510,000 distinct CDR3 sequences listed, 46% are singletons. Sequenced material: peripheral blood or thyroid tissue (not recorded which). The receptor source for this set is an adult woman with Graves' disease, either hyperthyroidism or ophthalmopathy (not recorded which).

This clonotype was recorded a few times. DNA for the CDR3: TGTGCCAGCAGTGGGTTCGGCGTGGGCTACGAGCAGTACTTC. Its protein product is CASSGFGVGYEQYF. V usage is TRBV2 and J usage is TRBJ2-7; D call uncertain. The CDR3 runs 14 residues. Germline V gene lookup returns CDR1 SNHLY and CDR2 FYNNEI. Deletions cut 4 bases from V and 3 bases from J, with 13 bases between.

This clonotype was counted only a few times. The V call is TRBV7-6, the J call TRBJ1-2; the match to TRBD1 covers 7 bases. This CDR3 is 15 amino acids long. CDR1 is SGHVS, CDR2 FNYEAQ, per germline. Trimming cost V 1 base and J 6 bases; bases outside gene matches: 8. CDR3 nucleotide sequence: TGTGCCAGCAGCTTAGTCCGGACAGGAAAGGATGGCTACACCTTC. It translates to CASSLVRTGKDGYTF.

The chain joins TRBV9 to TRBJ1-4; 7 bases match TRBD1. Losses at the gene ends were 3 bases for V and 4 bases for J; bases not matched to a gene: 6. This CDR3 spans 15 amino acids. Germline CDR1 and CDR2: SGDLS and YYNGEE. In DNA form, the CDR3 reads TGTGCCAGCAGCGCGTGGACAGGCGGTAATGAAAAACTGTTTTTT. Translation: CASSAWTGGNEKLFF.

The V and J genes are TRBV11-2 and TRBJ1-2, with 7 bases identical to TRBD1. The CDR3 spans 14 residues. J lost 4 bases, V lost 2 bases, and 4 bases had no gene match. CDR1 is SGHAT, CDR2 FQNNGV, per germline. CDR3 amino acids: CASSLKGAGYGYTF. The DNA of the CDR3 is TGTGCCAGCAGCTTAAAGGGGGCTGGCTATGGCTACACCTTC.

The genes are TRBV7-8 and TRBJ2-7; D is unresolved. With 1 base removed from V and 0 bases from J, the gap between germline ends came to 7 bases. CDR3 length equals 14 residues. Germline V gives CDR1 SGHVS, CDR2 FQNEAQ. In DNA, the CDR3 is TGTGCCAGCAGCTTAGTGGACCCCTCCTACGAGCAGTACTTC. Its translation: CASSLVDPSYEQYF.